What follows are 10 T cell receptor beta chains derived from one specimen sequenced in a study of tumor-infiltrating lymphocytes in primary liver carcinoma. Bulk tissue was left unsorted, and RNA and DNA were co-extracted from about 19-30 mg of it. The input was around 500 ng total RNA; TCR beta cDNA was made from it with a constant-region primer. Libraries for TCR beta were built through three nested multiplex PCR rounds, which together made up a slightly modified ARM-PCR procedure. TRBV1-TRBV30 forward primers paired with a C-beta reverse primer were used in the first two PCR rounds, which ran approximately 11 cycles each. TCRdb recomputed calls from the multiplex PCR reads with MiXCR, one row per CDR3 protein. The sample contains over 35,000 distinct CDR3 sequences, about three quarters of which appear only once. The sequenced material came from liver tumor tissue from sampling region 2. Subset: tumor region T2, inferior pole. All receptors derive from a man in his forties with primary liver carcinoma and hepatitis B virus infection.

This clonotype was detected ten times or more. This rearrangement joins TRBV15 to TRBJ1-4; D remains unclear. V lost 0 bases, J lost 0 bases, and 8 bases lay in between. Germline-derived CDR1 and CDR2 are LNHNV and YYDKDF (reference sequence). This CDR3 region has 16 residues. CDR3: CATSRDSGATNEKLFF. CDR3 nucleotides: TGTGCCACCAGCAGAGATTCGGGTGCAACTAATGAAAAACTGTTTTTT.

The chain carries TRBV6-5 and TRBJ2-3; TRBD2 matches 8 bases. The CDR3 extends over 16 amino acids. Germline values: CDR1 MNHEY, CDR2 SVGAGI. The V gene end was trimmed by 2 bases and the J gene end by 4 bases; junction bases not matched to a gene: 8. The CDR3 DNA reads TGTGCCAGCAGTTACGCTTTAGCGGGGTACGCAGATACGCAGTATTTT. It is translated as CASSYALAGYADTQYF.

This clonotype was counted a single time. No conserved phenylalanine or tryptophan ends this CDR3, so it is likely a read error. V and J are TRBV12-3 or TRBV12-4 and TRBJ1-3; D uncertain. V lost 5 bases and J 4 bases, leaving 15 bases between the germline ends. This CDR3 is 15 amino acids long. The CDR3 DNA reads TGTGCCAGCAGTGCCAGCCCGGTGACAGGAAACACCATATATCTT. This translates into CASSASPVTGNTIYL.

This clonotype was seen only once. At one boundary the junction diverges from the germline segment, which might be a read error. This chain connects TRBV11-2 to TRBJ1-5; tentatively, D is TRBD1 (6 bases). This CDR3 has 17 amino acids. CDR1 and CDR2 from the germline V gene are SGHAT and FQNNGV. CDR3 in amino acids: CVSSLVEVTGSNQPQHF. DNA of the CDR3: TGTGTCAGCAGCTTGGTAGAGGTAACAGGGAGCAATCAGCCCCAGCATTTT.

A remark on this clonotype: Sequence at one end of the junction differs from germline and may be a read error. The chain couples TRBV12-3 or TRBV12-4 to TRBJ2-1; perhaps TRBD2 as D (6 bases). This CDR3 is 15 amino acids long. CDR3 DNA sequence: TGTGTCAGCAGTTTACAAGCTGGAGGGCCCCATGAACAGTTCTTC. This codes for CVSSLQAGGPHEQFF.

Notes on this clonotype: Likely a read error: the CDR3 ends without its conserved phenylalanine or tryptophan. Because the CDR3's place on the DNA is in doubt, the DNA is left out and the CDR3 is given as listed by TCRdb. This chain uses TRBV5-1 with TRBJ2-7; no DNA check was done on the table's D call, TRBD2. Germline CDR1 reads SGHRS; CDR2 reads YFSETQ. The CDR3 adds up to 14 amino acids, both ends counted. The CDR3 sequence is CASSLTSGRYEQYL.

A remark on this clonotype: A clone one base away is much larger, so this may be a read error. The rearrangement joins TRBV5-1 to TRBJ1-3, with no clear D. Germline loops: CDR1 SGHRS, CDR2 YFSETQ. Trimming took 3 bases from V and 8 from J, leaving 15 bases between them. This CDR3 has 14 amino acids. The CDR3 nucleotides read TGCGCCAGCAGCTCGGCGGGGAGTGGGGACACCATATATTTT. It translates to CASSSAGSGDTIYF.

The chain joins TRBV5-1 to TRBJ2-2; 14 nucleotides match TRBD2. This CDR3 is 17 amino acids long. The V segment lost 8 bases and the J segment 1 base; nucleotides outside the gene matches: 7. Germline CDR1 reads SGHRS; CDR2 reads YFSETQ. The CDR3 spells CASSVGLAGGNTGELFF. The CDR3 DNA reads TGCGCCAGTAGCGTTGGACTAGCGGGAGGGAACACCGGGGAGCTGTTTTTT.

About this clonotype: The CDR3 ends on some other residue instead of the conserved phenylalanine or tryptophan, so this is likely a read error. As DNA, the CDR3 is TGTGCCAGCAGCTTAGAAGACACGGGTTGGGCTCAGCCCCAGCATTCT. This encodes CASSLEDTGWAQPQHS. This chain uses TRBV11-2 with TRBJ1-5; D ambiguous. This CDR3 contains 16 residues. The V end was cut by 0 bases, the J end by 6 bases, with 15 bases between. Per germline, CDR1 SGHAT and CDR2 FQNNGV.

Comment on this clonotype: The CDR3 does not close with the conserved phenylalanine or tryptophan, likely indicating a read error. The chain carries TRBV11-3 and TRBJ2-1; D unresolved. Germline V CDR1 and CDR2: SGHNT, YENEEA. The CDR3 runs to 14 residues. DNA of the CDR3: TGTGCCAGCAGCTTAGGCGTCTCCAACAATGAGCAGTTCTCA. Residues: CASSLGVSNNEQFS.